These 32 T cell receptor beta chains came from one sample sequenced in a study of response to subunit inactivated influenza vaccine. TCRdb reprocessed the RT-PCR reads with MiXCR, giving one entry per CDR3 protein. The profile covers about 520,000 distinct CDR3 sequences, with 25% appearing a single time and approximately 2% taken by the ten largest. Sequences were derived from CD4+ T cells sorted from PBMCs, sampled 5 days after vaccination. Receptor source: a man aged 45 to 65 who received an inactivated influenza vaccine.

DNA for the CDR3: TGTGCCAGCAGTTTATTTACCCCAGGGGCCTATGGCTACACCTTC. Translation: CASSLFTPGAYGYTF. The gene calls are TRBV28 and TRBJ1-2; TRBD1 might be the D (6 bases). Germline CDR1 MDHEN, CDR2 SYDVKM. The length of the CDR3 is 15 residues. V was shortened by 1 base and J by 4 bases, with 13 bases between the two germline ends.

CDR3 amino acids: CASSFRERSYEQYF. CDR3 DNA sequence: TGCGCCAGCAGCTTCCGGGAGCGGTCCTACGAGCAGTACTTC. The V and J genes are TRBV5-1 and TRBJ2-7; the D gene is possibly TRBD2 (6 bases). Germline V gene sequence: CDR1 SGHRS, CDR2 YFSETQ. Trimming left V 2 bases short and J 1 base short, with 10 bases between. The CDR3 spans 14 residues.

V is TRBV5-1 and J is TRBJ1-1; unclear D gene. Per germline, CDR1 SGHRS and CDR2 YFSETQ. The CDR3 runs to 13 residues. Deletions cut 4 bases from V and 6 bases from J, with 13 bases between. CDR3 sequence (DNA): TGCGCCAGCAGCCCCGGAGGTCACCCTGAAGCTTTCTTT. Translation gives CASSPGGHPEAFF. Combining the CDR3 with reference TRBV5-1 and TRBJ1-1 gives the whole variable domain KAGVTQTPRYLIKTRGQQVTLSCSPISGHRSVSWYQQTPGQGLQFLFEYFSETQRNKGNFPGRFSGRQFSNSRSEMNVSTLELGDSALYLCASSPGGHPEAFFGQGTRLTVV.

The chain joins TRBV5-1 to TRBJ2-2; 11 bases are shared with TRBD2. This CDR3 is 16 amino acids long. With V trimmed by 0 bases and J by 6 bases, 4 bases remained unmatched. Germline V lookup: CDR1 SGHRS, CDR2 YFSETQ. CDR3 loop: CASSLVGTSGSGELFF. Here the CDR3 DNA reads TGCGCCAGCAGCTTGGTAGGGACTAGCGGCTCCGGGGAGCTGTTTTTT.

In its sample, this clonotype was seen a few times. This chain uses TRBV10-3 with TRBJ2-3; tentatively, D is TRBD1 (6 bases). Germline V lookup: CDR1 ENHRY, CDR2 SYGVKD. Trimming removed 4 bases at V and 5 bases at J, with 10 bases between. The CDR3 spans 13 residues. This CDR3 is CAISGGRVDTQYF. CDR3 bases: TGTGCCATCAGTGGGGGGCGTGTAGATACGCAGTATTTT.

The rearrangement uses TRBV3-1 and TRBJ1-6; TRBD1 matches 8 bases. The germline CDR1 and CDR2 sequences are LGHDT and YNNKEL (reference sequence). This CDR3 spans 15 amino acids. Trimming cost V 4 bases and J 11 bases; bases outside gene matches: 10. The CDR3 sequence: CASSPGQVRQTPLHF. The CDR3 nucleotides read TGTGCCAGCAGCCCGGGACAGGTACGCCAGACACCCCTCCACTTT.

This clonotype was counted many times. The V call is TRBV5-1, the J call TRBJ2-1, with unresolved D. Trimming took 4 bases from V and 0 from J, leaving 14 bases between them. The CDR3 length is 16 residues. Germline V lookup: CDR1 SGHRS, CDR2 YFSETQ. The CDR3 nucleotides read TGCGCCAGCAGCCGTTCCTTGGCCAGCTCCTACAATGAGCAGTTCTTC. Translated: CASSRSLASSYNEQFF.

This clonotype was counted only a few times. Here the CDR3 reads CASREVTRTQTF. The DNA of the CDR3 is TGTGCCAGCAGAGAGGTGACACGGACACAGACCTTC. The V and J genes are TRBV6-2 or TRBV6-3 and TRBJ1-2; D possibly corresponds to TRBD1 (5 bases). Trimming took off 6 bases at V and 14 bases at J, with 19 bases between the two ends. This CDR3 has 12 amino acids. CDR1 is MNHEY, CDR2 SVGEGT, per germline.

This chain connects TRBV5-1 to TRBJ2-1; TRBD1 matches at 7 bases. J lost 0 bases, V lost 4 bases, and 4 bases had no gene match. The CDR3 runs 15 residues. Germline V CDR1 and CDR2: SGHRS, YFSETQ. In DNA form, the CDR3 reads TGCGCCAGCAGCACGGGACAGAGCTCCTACAATGAGCAGTTCTTC. The encoded protein is CASSTGQSSYNEQFF.

The sample holds a few counts of this clonotype. The V gene is TRBV3-1, the J gene TRBJ2-7; TRBD1 matches at 7 bases. The CDR3 totals 14 residues. Per the germline V gene, CDR1 is LGHDT and CDR2 is YNNKEL (reference sequence). The junction had 6 bases not matched to a gene; V was cut back by 6 bases and J by 1 base. CDR3 sequence (DNA): TGTGCCAGCAGGATGACAGGGAGATCCTACGAGCAGTACTTC. Translating it yields CASRMTGRSYEQYF.

This clonotype was found many times. V is TRBV7-9 and J is TRBJ2-1, with D tentatively TRBD1 (6 bases). Germline-derived CDR1 and CDR2 are SEHNR and FQNEAQ (reference sequence). The CDR3 has 17 residues. The V and J ends lost 5 bases and 1 base respectively, with 18 bases between them. This chain's CDR3 is CASSPRFGTPSYNEQFF. The CDR3, as DNA: TGTGCCAGCAGCCCCCGGTTCGGGACACCTTCCTACAATGAGCAGTTCTTC.

The table lists this clonotype with a few counts. This chain uses TRBV12-3 or TRBV12-4 with TRBJ2-5, with TRBD1 matching 8 bases. The junction had 10 bases not matched to a gene; V was cut back by 6 bases and J by 7 bases. The CDR3 has 14 amino acids. In DNA, the CDR3 is TGTGCCAGCAGCCCGGACAGGGTTTATGGGACCCAGTACTTC. This gives the protein CASSPDRVYGTQYF.

This rearrangement joins TRBV2 to TRBJ2-3; a weak D match, TRBD2 (6 bases). There are 14 residues in the CDR3. From germline, CDR1 is SNHLY and CDR2 FYNNEI. The V and J ends lost 9 bases and 2 bases respectively, with 15 bases between them. The CDR3 region is CASNGGGDTDTQYF. The CDR3 nucleotides read TGTGCCAGTAATGGCGGCGGGGACACAGATACGCAGTATTTT.

The chain joins TRBV3-1 to TRBJ1-2; possibly TRBD1 for D (6 bases). This CDR3 contains 16 residues. Per germline, CDR1 LGHDT and CDR2 YNNKEL (reference sequence). V was pared by 2 bases and J by 1 base, with 14 bases between. As DNA, the CDR3 is TGTGCCAGCAGCCAAAGGGGATCCAGGGGTAACTATGGCTACACCTTC. Protein: CASSQRGSRGNYGYTF.

The rearrangement joins TRBV12-3 or TRBV12-4 to TRBJ2-3; TRBD2 matches at 10 bases. The junction had 9 bases not matched to a gene; V was cut back by 5 bases and J by 1 base. This CDR3 spans 17 amino acids. The CDR3 protein is CASSLRSGTSGTDTQYF. DNA of the CDR3: TGTGCCAGCAGTCTTAGAAGCGGGACTAGCGGCACAGATACGCAGTATTTT.

The table lists this clonotype with a few counts. The chain joins TRBV18 to TRBJ2-5; 7 nucleotides align to TRBD2. After removal of 2 bases from V and 5 bases from J, the junction contained 11 bases not matched to a gene. Germline V CDR1 and CDR2: KGHSH, LQKENI. The CDR3 contains 16 residues. The CDR3 DNA follows: TGTGCCAGCTCACCAGATCCGGGTAGCGGGCACGAGACCCAGTACTTC. It is translated as CASSPDPGSGHETQYF.

The gene calls are TRBV7-9 and TRBJ1-2; 9 positions agree with TRBD1. The germline CDR1 and CDR2 sequences are SEHNR and FQNEAQ (reference sequence). The ends lost 3 bases at V and 1 base at J; junction bases unmatched: 3. CDR3 length: 15 amino acids. CDR3 in DNA: TGTGCCAGCAGCTTCGGGACAGGGAATAACTATGGCTACACCTTC. As protein: CASSFGTGNNYGYTF.

The chain carries TRBV28 and TRBJ2-7; D is perhaps TRBD1 (5 bases). The CDR3 loop spans 15 amino acids. Germline loops: CDR1 MDHEN, CDR2 SYDVKM. V lost 6 bases and J 1 base, leaving 16 bases between the germline ends. The CDR3: CASRTSGQGSYEQYF. For the CDR3, the DNA is TGTGCCAGCAGGACCTCAGGGCAGGGATCCTACGAGCAGTACTTC.

The table lists this clonotype with a few counts. The J gene is TRBJ2-3, the V gene TRBV4-1; 9 positions match TRBD2. Germline V gene sequence: CDR1 MGHRA, CDR2 YSYEKL. V was clipped by 5 bases and J by 5 bases; unmatched bases: 5. This CDR3 has 14 amino acids. CDR3 in amino acids: CASSKGLAIDTQYF. The CDR3 DNA sequence: TGCGCCAGCAGCAAGGGACTAGCAATAGATACGCAGTATTTT.

The chain carries TRBV5-1 and TRBJ2-3; tentatively, D is TRBD2 (5 bases). CDR1 and CDR2 from the germline V gene are SGHRS and YFSETQ. The V end was cut by 0 bases, the J end by 9 bases, with 14 bases between. The CDR3 has 14 amino acids. The CDR3 DNA sequence: TGCGCCAGCAGCTTGGCCCGGGAAAGAGAGACGCAGTATTTT. It yields the protein CASSLARERETQYF.

This clonotype was recorded a few times. The chain carries TRBV24-1 and TRBJ2-7; D is possibly TRBD1 (5 bases). V lost 2 bases and J lost 2, with 9 bases in between. This CDR3 spans 14 amino acids. Germline CDR1 reads KGHDR; CDR2 reads SFDVKD. CDR3 bases: TGTGCCACCAGTGATTCTCCCAGGGCCTACGAGCAGTACTTC. Protein: CATSDSPRAYEQYF.

The rearrangement uses TRBV5-8 and TRBJ2-5; 8 nucleotides align to TRBD1. The CDR3 runs 16 residues. The junction had 8 bases not matched to a gene; V was cut back by 2 bases and J by 2 bases. The germline gives CDR1 SGHTS, CDR2 YDEGEE. The CDR3 sequence: CASSFQGARGQETQYF. The CDR3 coding sequence is TGTGCCAGCAGCTTTCAGGGGGCGAGGGGGCAAGAGACCCAGTACTTC.

This clonotype appeared a few times. The chain links TRBV12-3 or TRBV12-4 to TRBJ2-7; either TRBD1 or TRBD2 may fit D (7 bases each). The CDR3 covers 16 residues. The ends were cut back, 2 bases at V and 9 bases at J, with 23 bases in the middle. The CDR3 DNA reads TGTGCCAGCAGTTTAAGGGGGGGAGGTGGCCAGGGGGTGCAGTACTTC. This encodes CASSLRGGGGQGVQYF.

The J gene is TRBJ2-3, the V gene TRBV7-2; the match to TRBD2 covers 12 bases. CDR3 length: 16 amino acids. Germline V gene lookup returns CDR1 SGHTA and CDR2 FQGNSA. With 4 bases clipped from V and 3 bases from J, the junction kept 5 bases outside the gene matches. The CDR3 sequence: CASSSRLAGETDTQYF. The DNA for the CDR3 is TGTGCCAGCAGCTCGCGACTAGCGGGAGAGACAGATACGCAGTATTTT.

The chain joins TRBV21-1 to TRBJ2-1; TRBD2, the D gene given by the table, was not confirmed from the DNA. TRBV21-1 is flagged as a pseudogene. This CDR3 is 18 amino acids long. The CDR3 DNA is TGTGCCAGCAGCAGACACAGCCGTTGGCTAGGGGAACACAATGAGCAGTTCTTC. Translation: CASSRHSRWLGEHNEQFF.

This clonotype was seen many times. V is TRBV5-1 and J is TRBJ2-1, with D maybe TRBD1 (6 bases). Germline-derived CDR1 and CDR2 are SGHRS and YFSETQ. The CDR3 is 14 amino acids. The V and J ends lost 4 bases and 4 bases respectively, with 12 bases between them. CDR3 coding DNA: TGCGCCAGCAGCATACTGACAGGATACAATGAGCAGTTCTTC. Translation gives CASSILTGYNEQFF.

The table lists this clonotype with a few counts. The chain has TRBV6-1 and TRBJ2-5, with a weak D call TRBD1 (5 bases). The CDR3 spans 14 residues. Germline values: CDR1 MNHNS, CDR2 SASEGT. V lost 9 bases and J 2 bases, leaving 16 bases between the germline ends. CDR3 nucleotide sequence: TGTGCCAGTTCACAAGGGGCGAATCAAGAGACCCAGTACTTC. Its protein product is CASSQGANQETQYF.

This chain links TRBV10-3 with TRBJ2-3; 14 bases are shared with TRBD2. Per the germline V gene, CDR1 is ENHRY and CDR2 is SYGVKD. This CDR3 is built from 16 residues. Germline trimming cut 2 bases from V and 6 bases from J; bases unmatched to any gene: 4. CDR3 coding DNA: TGTGCCATCAGTGAGGGACTAGCGGGAGGATTTGATACGCAGTATTTT. Translation: CAISEGLAGGFDTQYF.

This clonotype came up a few times. J is TRBJ1-1 and V is TRBV3-1; D may be TRBD1 (5 bases). Germline V gives CDR1 LGHDT, CDR2 YNNKEL (reference sequence). V lost 5 bases and J 4 bases, leaving 8 bases between the germline ends. The CDR3 extends over 12 amino acids. The CDR3 sequence: CASSGGSTEAFF. CDR3 in DNA: TGTGCCAGCAGCGGGGGGAGCACTGAAGCTTTCTTT.

The gene calls are TRBV5-1 and TRBJ2-2; TRBD2 is a possible D gene (5 bases). The CDR3 is made up of 13 amino acids. The V end lost 0 bases, the J end lost 7 bases, and 7 bases lay between the germline ends. The germline CDR1 and CDR2 sequences are SGHRS and YFSETQ. This chain's CDR3 is CASSLDAGGELFF. The CDR3 DNA reads TGCGCCAGCAGCTTGGATGCGGGCGGGGAGCTGTTTTTT.

This clonotype has more than one count but fewer than ten. The rearrangement uses TRBV24-1 and TRBJ2-3, with D unclear. This CDR3 has 14 amino acids. From germline, CDR1 is KGHDR and CDR2 SFDVKD. V was cut by 2 bases and J by 0 bases, with 5 bases left in between. CDR3 in amino acids: CATSDSGSTDTQYF. For the CDR3, the DNA is TGTGCCACCAGTGATTCTGGCAGCACAGATACGCAGTATTTT.

The genes are TRBV7-2 and TRBJ2-7; a possible D gene is TRBD2 (6 bases). Germline loops: CDR1 SGHTA, CDR2 FQGNSA. V dropped 4 bases and J dropped 2 bases, with 15 bases sitting between them. The CDR3 length is 15 residues. This CDR3 reads CASSSSGAPPYEQYF. The CDR3 DNA reads as TGTGCCAGCAGCTCTTCGGGAGCCCCTCCCTACGAGCAGTACTTC.